This T cell receptor (beta chain) appears in the sequencing data of a study of T-cell reconstitution after alpha-beta-depleted transplantation in children. Trimming cost V 3 bases and J 8 bases, with 13 bases left between them. CDR1 and CDR2 from the germline V gene are DFQATT and SNEGSKA (reference sequence). This CDR3 contains 13 residues. This clonotype occurred many times. The TCRbeta library was prepared with unique molecular identifiers. TCRdb used MiXCR to reprocess the PCR reads, holding one entry per CDR3 protein. The sample has around 96,000 distinct CDR3 sequences; 12% are singletons. This TCR derives from a human donor who donated a stem cell graft to a child with inherited bone marrow failure. The V call is TRBV20-1, the J call TRBJ1-4; D is unclear. This material consisted of PBMCs from the stem cell graft donor, taken from the stem cell graft. This chain's CDR3 is CSASETLQEKLFF. CDR3 in DNA: TGCAGTGCTAGCGAAACGCTACAGGAAAAACTGTTTTTT.